What follows are 16 T cell receptor beta chains derived from one specimen sequenced in a study of blood T cell repertoires in COVID-19 (TCRdb year 2020). Receptors were amplified or captured by the immunoSEQ multiplex PCR assay. In TCRdb, the immuneACCESS table is reduced to in-frame sequences with V and J assigned. These tables do not hold every clone; where another copy was compared, an unresolved V gene accounts for under half, and the others remain unexplained. Across this sample there are around 200,000 clones, with roughly 78% seen only once. Around 2.8% of the sample is held by the ten biggest clonotypes. The sample comprised peripheral blood. All receptors come from a woman older than 75 with active or convalescent COVID-19.

In the case of this clone: The same CDR3 also results from other DNA sequences found in this sample. This chain uses TRBV6-4 with TRBJ1-5; the D gene is possibly TRBD1 (6 bases). Looked up from germline, CDR1 is MRHNA and CDR2 is SNTAGT. CDR3 length equals 16 residues. The V end lost 7 bases, the J end lost 6 bases, and 22 bases lay between the germline ends. In DNA form, the CDR3 reads TGTGCCAGCACCGGAGGGGGGAGGGGGGCGGGTCAGCCCCAGCATTTT. Protein product: CASTGGGRGAGQPQHF.

The V and J genes are TRBV11-2 and TRBJ2-5, with a possible D match to TRBD1 (5 bases). The CDR3 is 16 amino acids. The germline V gene has CDR1 SGHAT and CDR2 FQNNGV. V lost 3 bases, J lost 1 base, and 15 bases lay in between. The chain's CDR3 is CASSFEGARSQETQYF. The DNA for the CDR3 is TGTGCCAGCAGCTTCGAAGGGGCGAGGAGCCAAGAGACCCAGTACTTC.

The chain is built from TRBV7-2 and TRBJ1-1; D call uncertain. This CDR3 contains 13 residues. Trimming removed 5 bases from V and 2 bases from J, with 9 bases in between. Germline CDR1 and CDR2: SGHTA and FQGNSA. The CDR3, as DNA: TGTGCCAGCAGCCTCGAGGGAAACACTGAAGCTTTCTTT. Its translation is CASSLEGNTEAFF.

In its sample, this clone was seen a few times. This rearrangement joins TRBV11-2 to TRBJ1-1; D is perhaps TRBD1 (5 bases). Deletions cut 1 base from V and 3 bases from J, with 6 bases between. CDR3 length: 13 residues. Germline V gene sequence: CDR1 SGHAT, CDR2 FQNNGV. The CDR3 sequence: CASSLVGDTEAFF. The CDR3 nucleotides are TGTGCCAGCAGCTTAGTAGGGGACACTGAAGCTTTCTTT.

This chain joins TRBV27 and TRBJ1-2; weak D call: TRBD1 (6 bases). The CDR3 is made up of 14 amino acids. Trimming shortened V by 2 bases and J by 1 base, and 8 bases separated the two germline ends. Germline values: CDR1 MNHEY, CDR2 SMNVEV (reference sequence). CDR3 coding DNA: TGTGCCAGCAGTTTAACAGGGCTTAACTATGGCTACACCTTC. Protein: CASSLTGLNYGYTF.

The chain joins TRBV6-5 to TRBJ2-1; D perhaps matches TRBD2 (5 bases). Germline V gene data show CDR1 as MNHEY and CDR2 as SVGAGI. This CDR3 region has 14 residues. With 4 bases removed from V and 0 bases from J, the gap between germline ends came to 7 bases. The CDR3 loop reads CASSSGSSYNEQFF. In nucleotides, the CDR3 is TGTGCCAGCAGTTCGGGGAGCTCCTACAATGAGCAGTTCTTC.

This rearrangement joins TRBV7-2 to TRBJ1-2; D gene unclear. This CDR3 comprises 11 residues. From germline, CDR1 is SGHTA and CDR2 FQGNSA. V lost 5 bases and J 2 bases, leaving 3 bases between the germline ends. This CDR3 reads CASSQNYGYTF. The CDR3 coding sequence is TGTGCCAGCAGCCAAAACTATGGCTACACCTTC.

The V and J genes are TRBV6-2 or TRBV6-3 and TRBJ1-5; 9 positions match TRBD1. From germline, CDR1 is MNHEY and CDR2 SVGEGT. This CDR3 is built from 14 residues. With V trimmed by 6 bases and J by 6 bases, 6 bases remained unmatched. CDR3 loop: CASSPTGGIQPQHF. CDR3 sequence (DNA): TGTGCCAGCAGCCCTACAGGGGGCATTCAGCCCCAGCATTTT.

The V and J genes are TRBV10-3 and TRBJ2-3, with D perhaps matching TRBD2 (6 bases). Germline assignment: CDR1 ENHRY and CDR2 SYGVKD. CDR3 length: 17 amino acids. Deletions cut 3 bases from V and 2 bases from J, with 18 bases between. The CDR3 sequence is CAISETSNWGLTDTQYF. In DNA, the CDR3 is TGTGCCATCAGTGAAACGAGTAATTGGGGACTCACAGATACGCAGTATTTT.

This chain joins TRBV27 and TRBJ2-7, with D possibly TRBD1 on 5 matching bases. This CDR3 region has 14 residues. Germline assignment: CDR1 MNHEY and CDR2 SMNVEV (reference sequence). Deletions cut 2 bases from V and 2 bases from J, with 10 bases between. CDR3 in amino acids: CASSLMWGPYEQYF. The CDR3 region has the DNA TGTGCCAGCAGTTTAATGTGGGGCCCCTACGAGCAGTACTTC.

V usage is TRBV19 and J usage is TRBJ1-6; no reliable D call. Germline values: CDR1 LNHDA, CDR2 SQIVND (reference sequence). CDR3 length: 12 amino acids. V was trimmed by 6 bases and J by 8 bases, leaving 8 bases between them. The CDR3 spells CASRSRDSPLHF. The CDR3 DNA reads as TGTGCCAGTAGATCCCGGGATTCACCCCTCCACTTT.

The V call is TRBV10-3, the J call TRBJ1-1, with TRBD1 matching over 7 bases. This CDR3 has 15 amino acids. Germline assignment: CDR1 ENHRY and CDR2 SYGVKD. V lost 11 bases to trimming and J lost 1 base; unmatched junction nucleotides: 13. The CDR3 coding sequence is TGTGCCTCTCAAAACCTGGGACAGTGGAACACTGAAGCTTTCTTT. This encodes CASQNLGQWNTEAFF.

The chain employs TRBV28 and TRBJ1-3; D unclear. Germline V gene sequence: CDR1 MDHEN, CDR2 SYDVKM. This CDR3 is 13 amino acids long. Trimming cost V 4 bases and J 4 bases, with 8 bases left between them. CDR3 coding DNA: TGTGCCAGCAGTTATCAGATCGGAAACACCATATATTTT. Translation: CASSYQIGNTIYF.

V is TRBV5-1 and J is TRBJ2-1; D is unresolved. Germline V gene lookup returns CDR1 SGHRS and CDR2 YFSETQ. The CDR3 loop spans 16 amino acids. V lost 0 bases, J lost 4 bases, and 14 bases lay in between. DNA of the CDR3: TGCGCCAGCAGCTTGGTCCCGGTTTCTTATTACAATGAGCAGTTCTTC. Its translation is CASSLVPVSYYNEQFF.

This clone was found once. V gene TRBV28 combines with J gene TRBJ1-5, with no clear D. CDR3 length: 18 residues. In germline, CDR1 is MDHEN, CDR2 SYDVKM. Deletions cut 3 bases from V and 4 bases from J, with 22 bases between. As DNA, the CDR3 is TGTGCCAGCAGTTTTCGGTTGGTAGGAGGCGGGTGGAATCAGCCCCAGCATTTT. Translation gives CASSFRLVGGGWNQPQHF.

The chain combines TRBV28 with TRBJ2-2; D unclear. The CDR3 is made up of 12 amino acids. The V end was cut by 4 bases, the J end by 3 bases, with 3 bases between. CDR1 is MDHEN and CDR2 is SYDVKM in the germline V gene. The CDR3 nucleotides read TGTGCCAGCAGTTCGTACACCGGGGAGCTGTTTTTT. This encodes CASSSYTGELFF.